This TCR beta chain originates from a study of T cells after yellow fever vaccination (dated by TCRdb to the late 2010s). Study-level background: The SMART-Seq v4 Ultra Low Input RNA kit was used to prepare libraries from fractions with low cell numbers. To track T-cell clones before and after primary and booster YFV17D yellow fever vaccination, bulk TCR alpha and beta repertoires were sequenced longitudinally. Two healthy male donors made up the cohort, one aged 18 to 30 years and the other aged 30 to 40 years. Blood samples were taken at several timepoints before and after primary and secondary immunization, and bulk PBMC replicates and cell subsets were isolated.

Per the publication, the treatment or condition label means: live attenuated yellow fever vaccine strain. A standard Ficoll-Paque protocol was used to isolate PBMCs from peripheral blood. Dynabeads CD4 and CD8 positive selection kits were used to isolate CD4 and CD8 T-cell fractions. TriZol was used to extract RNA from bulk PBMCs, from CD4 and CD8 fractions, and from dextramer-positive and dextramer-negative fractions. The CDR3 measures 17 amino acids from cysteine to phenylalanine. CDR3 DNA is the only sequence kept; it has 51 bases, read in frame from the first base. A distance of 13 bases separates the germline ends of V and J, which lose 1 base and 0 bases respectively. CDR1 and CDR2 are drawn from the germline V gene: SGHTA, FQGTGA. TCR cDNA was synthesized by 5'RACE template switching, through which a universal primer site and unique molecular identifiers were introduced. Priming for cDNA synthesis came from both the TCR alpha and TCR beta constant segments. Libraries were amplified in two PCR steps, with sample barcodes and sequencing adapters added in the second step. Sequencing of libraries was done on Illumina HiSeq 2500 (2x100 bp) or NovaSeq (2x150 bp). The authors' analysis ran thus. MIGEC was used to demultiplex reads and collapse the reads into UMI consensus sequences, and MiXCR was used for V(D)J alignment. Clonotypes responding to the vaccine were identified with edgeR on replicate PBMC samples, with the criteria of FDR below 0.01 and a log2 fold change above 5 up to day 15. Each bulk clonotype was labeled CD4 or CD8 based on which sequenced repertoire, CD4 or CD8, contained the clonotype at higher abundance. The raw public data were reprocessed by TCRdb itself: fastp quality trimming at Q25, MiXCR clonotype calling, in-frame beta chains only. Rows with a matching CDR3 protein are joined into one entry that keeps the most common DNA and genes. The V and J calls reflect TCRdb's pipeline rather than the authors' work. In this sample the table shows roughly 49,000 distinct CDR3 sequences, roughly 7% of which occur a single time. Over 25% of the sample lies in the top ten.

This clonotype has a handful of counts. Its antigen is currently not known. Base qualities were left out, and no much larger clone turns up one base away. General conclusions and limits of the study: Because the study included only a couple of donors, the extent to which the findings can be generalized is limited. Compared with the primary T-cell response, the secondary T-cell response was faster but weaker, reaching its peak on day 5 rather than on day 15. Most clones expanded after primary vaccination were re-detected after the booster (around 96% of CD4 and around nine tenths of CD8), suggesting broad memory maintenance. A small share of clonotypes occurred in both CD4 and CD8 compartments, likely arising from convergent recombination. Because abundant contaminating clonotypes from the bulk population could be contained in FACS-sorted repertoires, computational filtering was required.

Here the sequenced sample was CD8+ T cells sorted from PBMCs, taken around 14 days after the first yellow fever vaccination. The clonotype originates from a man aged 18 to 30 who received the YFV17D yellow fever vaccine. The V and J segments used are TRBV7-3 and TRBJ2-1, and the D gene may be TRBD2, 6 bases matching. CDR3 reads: CASSLSRRGSSYNEQFF. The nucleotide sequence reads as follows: TGTGCCAGCAGCTTAAGTAGGCGGGGTAGCTCCTACAATGAGCAGTTCTTC.